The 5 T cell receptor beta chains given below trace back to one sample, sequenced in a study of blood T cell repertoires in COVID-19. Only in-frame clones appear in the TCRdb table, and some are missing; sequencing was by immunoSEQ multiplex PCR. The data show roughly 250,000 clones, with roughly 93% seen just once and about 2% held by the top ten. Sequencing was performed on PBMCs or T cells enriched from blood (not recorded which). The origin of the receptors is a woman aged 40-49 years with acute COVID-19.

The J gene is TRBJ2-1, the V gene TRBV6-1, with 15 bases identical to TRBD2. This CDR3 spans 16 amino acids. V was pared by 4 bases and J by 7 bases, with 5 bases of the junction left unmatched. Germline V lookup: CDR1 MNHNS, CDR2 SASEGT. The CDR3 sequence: CASSGTSGGAMNEQFF. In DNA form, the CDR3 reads TGTGCCAGCAGTGGGACTAGCGGGGGGGCCATGAATGAGCAGTTCTTC.

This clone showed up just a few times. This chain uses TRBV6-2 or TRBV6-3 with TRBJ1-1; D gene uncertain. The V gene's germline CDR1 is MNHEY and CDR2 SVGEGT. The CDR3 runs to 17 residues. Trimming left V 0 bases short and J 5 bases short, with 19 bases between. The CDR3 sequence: CASSYSRTGRGGTEAFF. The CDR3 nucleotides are TGTGCCAGCAGTTACTCCCGAACTGGGAGAGGAGGAACTGAAGCTTTCTTT.

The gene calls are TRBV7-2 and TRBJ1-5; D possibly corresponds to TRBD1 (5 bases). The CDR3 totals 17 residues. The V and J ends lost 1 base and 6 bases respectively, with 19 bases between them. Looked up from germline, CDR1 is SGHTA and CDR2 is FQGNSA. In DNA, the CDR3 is TGTGCCAGCAGCTTAGAGGGAACAGGACCCTTCGGTCAGCCCCAGCATTTT. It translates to CASSLEGTGPFGQPQHF.

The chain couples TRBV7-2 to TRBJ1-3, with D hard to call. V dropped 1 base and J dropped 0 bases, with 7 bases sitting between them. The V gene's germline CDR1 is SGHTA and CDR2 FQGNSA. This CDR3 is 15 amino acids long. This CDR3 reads CASSLDNLSGNTIYF. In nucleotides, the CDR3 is TGTGCCAGCAGCTTAGACAATCTCTCTGGAAACACCATATATTTT.

The CDR3 DNA sequence: TGCAGCGTTCAGCGGGGAAGGGCAGGCACTGAAGCTTTCTTT. Protein product: CSVQRGRAGTEAFF. The rearrangement links TRBV29-1 to TRBJ1-1, with D unresolved. Trimming took off 5 bases at V and 4 bases at J, with 17 bases between the two ends. CDR3 size: 14 residues. Germline-derived CDR1 and CDR2 are SQVTM and ANQGSEA. Full variable domain (outside the CDR3, taken from reference TRBV29-1 and TRBJ1-1): SAVISQKPSRDICQRGTSLTIQCQVDSQVTMMFWYRQQPGQSLTLIATANQGSEATYESGFVIDKFPISRPNLTFSTLTVSNMSPEDSSIYLCSVQRGRAGTEAFFGQGTRLTVV.